This T cell receptor beta chain is drawn from a study of cytomegalovirus exposure and HLA in healthy donors. The PCR was carried out with 60 Vbeta primers and 13 Jbeta primers. Generated by immunoSEQ multiplex PCR, the TCRdb table keeps only in-frame clones and is missing some. This sample's table has roughly 88,000 clones. The CDR3 covers 20 residues. With V trimmed by 0 bases and J by 2 bases, 11 bases remained unmatched. Germline CDR1 and CDR2: SGHTA and FQGNSA. Sequenced input: PBMCs. The genes are TRBV7-2 and TRBJ2-7; 15 bases match TRBD2. The TCR sequence derives from a man aged 50-59 years in good health and CMV-seropositive. The CDR3 DNA follows: TGTGCCAGCAGCTTAGCGCGGGTACCGGGACTAGCGGGAGGAACCTACGAGCAGTACTTC. It yields the protein CASSLARVPGLAGGTYEQYF. The variable domain in full, completed from reference TRBV7-2 and TRBJ2-7, reads GAGVSQSPSNKVTEKGKDVELRCDPISGHTALYWYRQSLGQGLEFLIYFQGNSAPDKSGLPSDRFSAERTGGSVSTLTIQRTQQEDSAVYLCASSLARVPGLAGGTYEQYFGPGTRLTVT.